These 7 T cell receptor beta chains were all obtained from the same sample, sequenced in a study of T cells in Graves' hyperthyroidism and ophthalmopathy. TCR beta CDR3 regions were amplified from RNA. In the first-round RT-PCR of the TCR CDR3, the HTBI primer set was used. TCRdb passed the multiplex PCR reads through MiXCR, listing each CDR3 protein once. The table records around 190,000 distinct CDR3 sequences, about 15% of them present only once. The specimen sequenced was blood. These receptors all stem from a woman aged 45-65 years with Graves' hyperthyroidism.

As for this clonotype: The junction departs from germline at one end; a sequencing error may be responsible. The CDR3 region is CASSQEVSGPYEQYF. The CDR3 DNA sequence: TGCGCCAGCAGCCAAGAGGTCAGCGGACCCTACGAGCAGTACTTC. The chain combines TRBV7-9 with TRBJ2-7, with D possibly TRBD2 on 5 matching bases. CDR1 is SEHNR and CDR2 is FQNEAQ in the germline V gene (reference sequence). This CDR3 is 15 amino acids long.

CDR3 in DNA: TGTGCCAGCAGCTTAGCGTTAGGGAGGGCCAAGACCAACGAGCAGTACTTC. This translates into CASSLALGRAKTNEQYF. The V and J genes are TRBV7-6 and TRBJ2-7; TRBD2 matches at 7 bases. The junction had 13 bases not matched to a gene; V was cut back by 0 bases and J by 5 bases. CDR3 length: 17 amino acids. Germline V gene sequence: CDR1 SGHVS, CDR2 FNYEAQ.

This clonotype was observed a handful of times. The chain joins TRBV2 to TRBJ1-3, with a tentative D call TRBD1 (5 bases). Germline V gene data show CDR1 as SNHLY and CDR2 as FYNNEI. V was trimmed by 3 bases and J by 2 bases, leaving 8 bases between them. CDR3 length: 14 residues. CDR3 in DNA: TGTGCCAGCAGTGAGCGCAGGGCTGGAAACACCATATATTTT. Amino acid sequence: CASSERRAGNTIYF.

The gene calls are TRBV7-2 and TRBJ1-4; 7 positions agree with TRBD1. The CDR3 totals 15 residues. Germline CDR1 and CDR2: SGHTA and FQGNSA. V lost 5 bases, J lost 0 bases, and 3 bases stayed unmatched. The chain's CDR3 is CASSIDRATNEKLFF. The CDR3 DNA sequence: TGTGCCAGCAGCATAGACAGGGCAACTAATGAAAAACTGTTTTTT.

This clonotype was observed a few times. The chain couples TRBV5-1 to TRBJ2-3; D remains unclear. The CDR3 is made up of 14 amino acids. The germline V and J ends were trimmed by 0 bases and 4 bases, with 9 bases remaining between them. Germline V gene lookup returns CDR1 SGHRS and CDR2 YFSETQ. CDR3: CASSLGSYSDTQYF. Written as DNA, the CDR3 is TGCGCCAGCAGCTTGGGGTCCTATTCAGATACGCAGTATTTT.

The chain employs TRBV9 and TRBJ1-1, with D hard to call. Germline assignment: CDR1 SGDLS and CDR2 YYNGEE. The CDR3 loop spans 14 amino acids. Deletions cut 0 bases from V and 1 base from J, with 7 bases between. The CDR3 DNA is TGTGCCAGCAGCGTAGCTCCCCAGAACACTGAAGCTTTCTTT. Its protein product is CASSVAPQNTEAFF.

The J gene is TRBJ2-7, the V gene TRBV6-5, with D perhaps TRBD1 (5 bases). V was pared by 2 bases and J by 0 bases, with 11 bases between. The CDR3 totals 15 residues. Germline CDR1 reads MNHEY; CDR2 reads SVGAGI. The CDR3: CASSYLSGNSYEQYF. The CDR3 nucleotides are TGTGCCAGCAGTTACCTATCAGGGAACTCCTACGAGCAGTACTTC.